This is a list of T cell receptor beta chains from one sample in a study of blood T cell repertoires in COVID-19. Clones were sequenced by immunoSEQ multiplex PCR, and TCRdb holds only the in-frame ones, with some missing. The repertoire holds 200,000 to 250,000 clones, 85% seen once, with about 2.5% in the top ten. The source material was peripheral blood. All receptors come from a woman aged 70 to 79 with COVID-19, enrolled during active disease. Each CDR3 is given with its conserved first and last residue. The D gene is left open where the match is weak. Some rows have no size entry. The others give once, few or many, or a class for an expanded clone.

cdr3_aa: CASSYSGGGVQDTQYF
cdr3_nt: TGTGCCAGCAGTTACTCGGGCGGGGGGGTTCAAGATACGCAGTATTTT
j_call: TRBJ2-3
d_call: TRBD2
clone_size: once
v_call: TRBV6-6

cdr3_aa: CASMTDGIDGYTF
cdr3_nt: TGTGCCAGCATGACGGACGGGATTGATGGCTACACCTTC
j_call: TRBJ1-2
d_call: -
clone_size: many
v_call: TRBV6-5

cdr3_aa: CASSYYTGGTDTQYF
cdr3_nt: TGTGCCAGCAGTTACTATACAGGGGGAACGGATACGCAGTATTTT
j_call: TRBJ2-3
d_call: TRBD1
clone_size: -
v_call: TRBV6-2/TRBV6-3

cdr3_aa: CASSYSGGIGYTF
cdr3_nt: TGTGCCAGCAGTTACTCAGGAGGGATTGGCTACACCTTC
j_call: TRBJ1-2
d_call: -
clone_size: -
v_call: TRBV6-2/TRBV6-3

cdr3_aa: CASSLSPGLAGVLGNEQFF
cdr3_nt: TGTGCCAGCAGTTTATCTCCTGGGCTAGCGGGAGTTCTCGGCAATGAGCAGTTCTTC
j_call: TRBJ2-1
d_call: TRBD2
clone_size: -
v_call: TRBV27

cdr3_aa: CASSPDRDNEQFF
cdr3_nt: TGTGCCAGCAGTCCCGACAGAGACAATGAGCAGTTCTTC
j_call: TRBJ2-1
d_call: -
clone_size: -
v_call: TRBV12-3/TRBV12-4

cdr3_aa: CAWSVFRGAGGAFF
cdr3_nt: TGTGCCTGGAGTGTGTTTAGAGGGGCGGGGGGAGCTTTCTTT
j_call: TRBJ1-1
d_call: -
clone_size: -
v_call: TRBV30

cdr3_aa: CASSRAGPSQETQYF
cdr3_nt: TGTGCCAGTAGTCGGGCAGGGCCCTCCCAAGAGACCCAGTACTTC
j_call: TRBJ2-5
d_call: -
clone_size: -
v_call: TRBV19

cdr3_aa: CSVEGALEFYGYTF
cdr3_nt: TGCAGCGTTGAAGGGGCCCTTGAATTCTATGGCTACACCTTC
j_call: TRBJ1-2
d_call: -
clone_size: -
v_call: TRBV29-1

cdr3_aa: CASSPTGRGGGYEQYF
cdr3_nt: TGTGCCAGCAGCCCGACGGGGAGGGGCGGAGGTTACGAGCAGTACTTC
j_call: TRBJ2-7
d_call: TRBD2
clone_size: -
v_call: TRBV3-1/TRBV3-2

cdr3_aa: CASSYSGLAGVGTDTQYF
cdr3_nt: TGTGCCAGCAGTTACTCGGGACTAGCGGGAGTAGGGACAGATACGCAGTATTTT
j_call: TRBJ2-3
d_call: TRBD2
clone_size: -
v_call: TRBV6-2/TRBV6-3

cdr3_aa: CASGRQGANNSPLHF
cdr3_nt: TGTGCCAGTGGAAGACAGGGGGCAAATAATTCACCCCTCCACTTT
j_call: TRBJ1-6
d_call: TRBD1
clone_size: -
v_call: TRBV19

cdr3_aa: CATSPQRRFQETQYF
cdr3_nt: TGTGCCACCAGCCCCCAGAGGCGATTTCAAGAGACCCAGTACTTC
j_call: TRBJ2-5
d_call: -
clone_size: -
v_call: TRBV15

cdr3_aa: CASSHPRAEGLAKNIQYF
cdr3_nt: TGCGCCAGCAGCCACCCCCGGGCGGAGGGACTAGCCAAAAACATTCAGTACTTC
j_call: TRBJ2-4
d_call: -
clone_size: -
v_call: TRBV4-1

cdr3_aa: CASSPGNYGYTF
cdr3_nt: TGTGCCAGCAGCCCAGGGAACTATGGCTACACCTTC
j_call: TRBJ1-2
d_call: -
clone_size: -
v_call: TRBV3-1/TRBV3-2

cdr3_aa: CASSVWSTSARNEQFF
cdr3_nt: TGTGCCAGCAGCGTATGGTCGACTAGCGCCCGCAATGAGCAGTTCTTC
j_call: TRBJ2-1
d_call: TRBD2
clone_size: -
v_call: TRBV9

cdr3_aa: CASSQVAGGYTDTQYF
cdr3_nt: TGTGCCAGCAGCCAGGTAGCGGGGGGGTACACAGATACGCAGTATTTT
j_call: TRBJ2-3
d_call: TRBD2
clone_size: -
v_call: TRBV14

cdr3_aa: CASSFFGQGDQPQHF
cdr3_nt: TGTGCCAGCAGCTTTTTCGGACAGGGAGACCAGCCCCAGCATTTT
j_call: TRBJ1-5
d_call: TRBD1
clone_size: -
v_call: TRBV5-8

cdr3_aa: CASSSGQGPNEKLFF
cdr3_nt: TGTGCCAGCAGCTCAGGACAGGGACCTAATGAAAAACTGTTTTTT
j_call: TRBJ1-4
d_call: TRBD1
clone_size: -
v_call: TRBV7-2

cdr3_aa: CASSQEWTSGPREQYF
cdr3_nt: TGCGCCAGCAGCCAAGAATGGACTAGCGGTCCTAGGGAGCAGTACTTC
j_call: TRBJ2-7
d_call: TRBD2
clone_size: few
v_call: TRBV4-3

cdr3_aa: CASSPDRDNQPQHF
cdr3_nt: TGTGCCAGCAGCCCGGACAGGGACAATCAGCCCCAGCATTTT
j_call: TRBJ1-5
d_call: TRBD1
clone_size: -
v_call: TRBV2

cdr3_aa: CASSLESGGWNEQFF
cdr3_nt: TGCGCCAGCAGCTTGGAGAGCGGGGGTTGGAATGAGCAGTTCTTC
j_call: TRBJ2-1
d_call: TRBD2
clone_size: -
v_call: TRBV5-1

cdr3_aa: CASSIGTGVPNEKLFF
cdr3_nt: TGTGCCAGTAGTATTGGGACAGGGGTCCCCAATGAAAAACTGTTTTTT
j_call: TRBJ1-4
d_call: TRBD1
clone_size: -
v_call: TRBV19

cdr3_aa: CASSSQGGAYGYTF
cdr3_nt: TGTGCCAGTAGTAGCCAGGGGGGCGCCTATGGCTACACCTTC
j_call: TRBJ1-2
d_call: TRBD1
clone_size: -
v_call: TRBV19

cdr3_aa: CASGVGQGTSEAFF
cdr3_nt: TGTGCCAGCGGGGTAGGCCAGGGGACCTCTGAAGCTTTCTTT
j_call: TRBJ1-1
d_call: -
clone_size: -
v_call: TRBV5-6

cdr3_aa: CASSPSIFGTSLNEQFF
cdr3_nt: TGTGCCAGCAGCCCCAGCATTTTCGGGACTAGCCTCAATGAGCAGTTCTTC
j_call: TRBJ2-1
d_call: TRBD2
clone_size: -
v_call: TRBV11-3

cdr3_aa: CASSPHGQYYEQYF
cdr3_nt: TGTGCCAGCAGTCCCCACGGACAGTACTACGAGCAGTACTTC
j_call: TRBJ2-7
d_call: -
clone_size: -
v_call: TRBV6-5

cdr3_aa: CASSLGPLAGEGEQFF
cdr3_nt: TGTGCCAGCAGCTTAGGGCCACTAGCGGGAGAGGGTGAGCAGTTCTTC
j_call: TRBJ2-1
d_call: TRBD2
clone_size: -
v_call: TRBV7-3

cdr3_aa: CASSLRRDRADTQYF
cdr3_nt: TGTGCCAGCAGCTTACGGCGGGATAGGGCAGATACGCAGTATTTT
j_call: TRBJ2-3
d_call: -
clone_size: -
v_call: TRBV7-3

cdr3_aa: CASSFPTGHTEAFF
cdr3_nt: TGTGCCAGCAGCTTCCCGACAGGCCACACTGAAGCTTTCTTT
j_call: TRBJ1-1
d_call: -
clone_size: -
v_call: TRBV5-5

cdr3_aa: CASSSSSVAGVEQFF
cdr3_nt: TGTGCCAGCAGTTCCTCCTCGGTAGCGGGAGTTGAGCAGTTCTTC
j_call: TRBJ2-1
d_call: TRBD2
clone_size: -
v_call: TRBV6-5

cdr3_aa: CASSQVAGAPDTQYF
cdr3_nt: TGCGCCAGCAGCCAAGTTGCGGGGGCCCCAGATACGCAGTATTTT
j_call: TRBJ2-3
d_call: -
clone_size: -
v_call: TRBV4-3